This T cell receptor beta chain appears in the sequencing data of a study of cytomegalovirus exposure and HLA in healthy donors. Primers: 60 Vbeta forward and 13 Jbeta reverse. Profiling relied on immunoSEQ multiplex PCR, and the TCRdb table lists in-frame clones only, not all of them. This table holds fewer than 200,000 clones, 80% found once. On this clone itself: Its antigen is currently unknown.

The CDR3 spans 16 residues. Per germline, CDR1 SEHNR and CDR2 FQNEAQ (reference sequence). Trimming cost V 5 bases and J 0 bases; bases outside gene matches: 6. Unrecorded immune exposures were likely, despite nominal health at sampling. Broader study findings: In a later analysis, TCR beta V- and J-gene trimming showed a link to a missense DCLRE1C variant. Later, an analysis found that common viral pathogens appeared to be linked with several of the most significant clusters.

This clonotype was sampled from a young man in good health and CMV-seropositive. Input material: PBMCs. The rearrangement joins TRBV7-9 to TRBJ1-4, with 7 bases lining up with TRBD1. The CDR3: CASSLWDSATNEKLFF. The CDR3 nucleotides are TGTGCCAGCAGCCTCTGGGACAGCGCAACTAATGAAAAACTGTTTTTT. Filled out from reference TRBV7-9 and TRBJ1-4, the complete variable domain reads DTGVSQNPRHKITKRGQNVTFRCDPISEHNRLYWYRQTLGQGPEFLTYFQNEAQLEKSRLLSDRFSAERPKGSFSTLEIQRTEQGDSAMYLCASSLWDSATNEKLFFGSGTQLSVL.